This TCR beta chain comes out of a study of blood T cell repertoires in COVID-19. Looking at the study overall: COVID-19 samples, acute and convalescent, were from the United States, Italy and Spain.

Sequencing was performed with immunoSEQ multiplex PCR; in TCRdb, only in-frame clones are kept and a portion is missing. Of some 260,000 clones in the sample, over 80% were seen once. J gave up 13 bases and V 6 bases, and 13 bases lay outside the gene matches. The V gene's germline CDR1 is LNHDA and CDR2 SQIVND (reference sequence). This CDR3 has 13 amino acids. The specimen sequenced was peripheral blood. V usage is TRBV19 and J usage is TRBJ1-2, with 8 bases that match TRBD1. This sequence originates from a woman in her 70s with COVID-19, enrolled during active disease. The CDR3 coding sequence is TGTGCCAGTAGCCGCGCCGGGACAGGAGAAACCACCTTC. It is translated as CASSRAGTGETTF.